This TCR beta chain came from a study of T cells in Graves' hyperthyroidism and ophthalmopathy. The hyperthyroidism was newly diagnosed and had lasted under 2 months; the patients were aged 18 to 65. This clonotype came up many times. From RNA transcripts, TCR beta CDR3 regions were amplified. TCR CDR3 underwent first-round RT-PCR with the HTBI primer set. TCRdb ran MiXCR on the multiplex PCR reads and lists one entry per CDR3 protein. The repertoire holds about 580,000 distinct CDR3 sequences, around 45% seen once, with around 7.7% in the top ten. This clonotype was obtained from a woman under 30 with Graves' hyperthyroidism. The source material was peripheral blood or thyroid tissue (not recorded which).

The CDR3 region has the DNA TGTGCCAGCAGCCAAGGATGGGGTTACGAGCAGTACTTC. Translating it yields CASSQGWGYEQYF. The chain is built from TRBV14 and TRBJ2-7; no definite D call. V was clipped by 1 base and J by 4 bases, with 8 bases between them. Germline V gene lookup returns CDR1 SGHDN and CDR2 FVKESK. This CDR3 spans 13 amino acids.